The rows below give T cell receptor beta chains drawn from one sample of a study of blood T cell repertoires in COVID-19. Assay used: immunoSEQ multiplex PCR; TCRdb lists only in-frame clones, some missing. The repertoire holds some 390,000 clones, roughly 91% seen once, with 1.7% in the top ten. The sample consisted of PBMCs or T cells enriched from blood (not recorded which). The source of these receptors is a woman aged 25-40 years who had recovered from COVID-19. Each CDR3 is given with its conserved first and last residue. A D gene is named only where the DNA matches it firmly. Size is stated for part of the rows, as once, few or many counts, or as a class when the clone is expanded.

d_call j_call v_call cdr3_length clone_size cdr3_aa cdr3_nt
TRBD2 TRBJ2-5 TRBV4-1 15 . CASSQYGTSRETQYF TGCGCCAGCAGCCAGTACGGGACTAGCAGGGAGACCCAGTACTTC
. TRBJ1-2 TRBV2 13 . CASSGRGGYGYTF TGTGCCAGCAGTGGACGGGGTGGCTATGGCTACACCTTC
. TRBJ2-1 TRBV14 15 . CASSPRSGVYNEQFF TGTGCCAGCAGCCCCCGCTCGGGAGTCTACAATGAGCAGTTCTTC
TRBD2 TRBJ2-3 TRBV24-1 15 . CATSGAGGSTDTQYF TGTGCCACCAGCGGCGCGGGAGGGAGCACAGATACGCAGTATTTT
. TRBJ1-1 TRBV19 14 . CASSTSLGETEAFF TGTGCCAGTAGTACCTCCTTGGGAGAAACTGAAGCTTTCTTT
. TRBJ2-5 TRBV7-6 15 few CASSLGSAGGETQYF TGTGCCAGCAGCTTAGGGTCGGCAGGGGGGGAGACCCAGTACTTC
TRBD2 TRBJ2-1 TRBV6-5 14 . CASSLLAGPAVQFF TGTGCCAGCAGTTTACTAGCGGGCCCCGCGGTTCAGTTCTTC
TRBD1 TRBJ1-1 TRBV15 14 . CATSRDPGQGSTFF TGTGCCACCAGCAGAGATCCGGGACAGGGATCCACTTTCTTT
TRBD2 TRBJ2-7 TRBV28 15 . CASSPSGRPFYEQYF TGTGCCAGCAGCCCTAGCGGGAGACCTTTCTACGAGCAGTACTTC
TRBD2 TRBJ2-3 TRBV9 16 . CASSVISAGPGDTQYF TGTGCCAGCAGCGTCATATCAGCGGGGCCCGGTGATACGCAGTATTTT
TRBD1 TRBJ1-5 TRBV5-1 14 . CASSVTGRDQPQHF TGCGCCAGCAGCGTGACAGGGCGCGATCAGCCCCAGCATTTT
TRBD1 TRBJ1-5 TRBV11-2 19 . CASSLGPGQGALGNQPQHF TGTGCCAGCAGCTTAGGCCCGGGACAGGGGGCGTTGGGCAATCAGCCCCAGCATTTT
TRBD2 TRBJ2-5 TRBV11-2 15 . CASSLGPSGGETQYF TGTGCCAGCAGCTTAGGACCTAGCGGGGGAGAGACCCAGTACTTC
. TRBJ2-5 TRBV12-3/TRBV12-4 11 once CASSSAETQYF TGTGCCAGCAGCTCTGCGGAGACCCAGTACTTC
. TRBJ2-4 TRBV28 16 . CARKQRQSTTKNIQYF TGTGCCAGAAAACAAAGACAGAGCACAACCAAAAACATTCAGTACTTC
TRBD1 TRBJ2-5 TRBV5-1 12 . CASSGQGETQYF TGCGCCAGCTCGGGACAGGGTGAGACCCAGTACTTC
. TRBJ1-2 TRBV14 13 . CASSQDTGHGYTF TGTGCCAGCAGCCAAGATACAGGACATGGCTACACCTTC
. TRBJ2-2 TRBV7-3 13 few CASSKGVTGELFF TGTGCCAGCAGCAAGGGGGTCACCGGGGAGCTGTTTTTT
. TRBJ1-1 TRBV19 13 . CASSRDTNTEAFF TGTGCCAGTAGTAGGGACACGAACACTGAAGCTTTCTTT
TRBD1 TRBJ2-3 TRBV7-3 15 . CASSLTGEFTDTQYF TGTGCCAGCAGCCTGACAGGGGAATTCACAGATACGCAGTATTTT
TRBD2 TRBJ2-1 TRBV11-1 15 . CASSHSGSIKNEQFF TGTGCCAGCAGCCACAGCGGGAGTATCAAAAATGAGCAGTTCTTC
. TRBJ1-5 TRBV28 17 . CASSSLAQGMGNQPQHF TGTGCCAGCAGCTCACTGGCGCAGGGGATGGGCAATCAGCCCCAGCATTTT
. TRBJ1-1 TRBV27 15 once CASSFQRGMNTEAFF TGTGCCAGCAGTTTTCAAAGGGGCATGAACACTGAAGCTTTCTTT
TRBD1 TRBJ1-4 TRBV6-5 14 . CASSSQGVSEKLFF TGTGCCAGCAGTTCACAGGGGGTCAGTGAAAAACTGTTTTTT
TRBD1 TRBJ1-5 TRBV7-2 14 few CASSPTGGARPQHF TGTGCCAGCAGCCCTACAGGGGGTGCACGGCCCCAGCATTTT
TRBD1 TRBJ1-1 TRBV5-1 15 once CASSYRRDRGGEAFF TGCGCCAGCAGCTACCGAAGAGACAGGGGTGGTGAAGCTTTCTTT
TRBD2 TRBJ2-5 TRBV28 17 . CASSLVSPSGMGETQYF TGTGCCAGCAGTTTAGTATCCCCTAGCGGGATGGGGGAGACCCAGTACTTC
. TRBJ2-7 TRBV12-3/TRBV12-4 12 . CASRSNIYEQYF TGTGCCAGCAGATCTAATATATACGAGCAGTACTTC
. TRBJ1-2 TRBV4-1 16 . CASSQELGKFVYGYTF TGCGCCAGCAGCCAAGAACTGGGCAAATTTGTCTATGGCTACACCTTC